These 27 T cell receptor beta chains originate from one sample sequenced in a study of T cells in Graves' hyperthyroidism and ophthalmopathy. Authors of the study amplified TCR beta CDR3 regions from RNA transcripts. Initially, a first-round RT-PCR of the TCR CDR3 employed the HTBI primer set. TCRdb fed the multiplex PCR reads into MiXCR, producing one record per CDR3 protein. Among some 270,000 distinct CDR3 sequences listed, approximately 15% were seen once. The sample consisted of blood. These TCRs come from a woman between 40 and 50 years old with Graves' hyperthyroidism.

V is TRBV5-6 and J is TRBJ2-7; D not resolved. The CDR3 covers 15 residues. Germline V gene lookup returns CDR1 SGHDT and CDR2 YYEEEE. Trimming took off 7 bases at V and 0 bases at J, with 17 bases between the two ends. The CDR3 loop reads CASRPFATGSYEQYF. In nucleotides, the CDR3 is TGTGCCAGCCGACCTTTCGCGACCGGCTCCTACGAGCAGTACTTC.

This clonotype was picked up a small number of times. This chain joins TRBV10-3 and TRBJ1-3; D is ambiguous. Trimming removed 10 bases at V and 3 bases at J, with 13 bases between. CDR1 and CDR2 (germline): ENHRY, SYGVKD. CDR3 length: 13 amino acids. CDR3 DNA: TGTGCCAACTTTGACATAAATGGAAACACCATATATTTT. Translating gives CANFDINGNTIYF.

This clonotype was detected only a few times. The chain carries TRBV29-1 and TRBJ2-1; 7 bases line up with TRBD2. The germline gives CDR1 SQVTM, CDR2 ANQGSEA. The CDR3 loop spans 16 amino acids. V was clipped by 3 bases and J by 1 base; unmatched bases: 9. The CDR3 loop reads CSVEGAGKLSYNEQFF. The CDR3 DNA follows: TGCAGCGTTGAGGGAGCGGGAAAGTTGTCCTACAATGAGCAGTTCTTC.

This clonotype was seen repeatedly, ten times or more. The rearrangement joins TRBV15 to TRBJ1-3; maybe TRBD1 (6 bases). V gave up 0 bases and J gave up 6 bases, with 18 bases separating them. Germline CDR1 is LNHNV and CDR2 is YYDKDF (reference sequence). This CDR3 has 17 amino acids. CDR3 sequence reads: CATSREVVGGQENTIYF. The CDR3 DNA sequence: TGTGCCACCAGCAGAGAGGTCGTCGGGGGGCAAGAAAACACCATATATTTT.

With regard to this clonotype: This may be a read error: a much more frequent sequence differs by one nucleotide. This chain joins TRBV20-1 and TRBJ2-2; 7 nucleotides agree with TRBD2. V trimming: 3 bases; J trimming: 4 bases; junction bases outside the gene matches: 5. Germline CDR1 reads DFQATT; CDR2 reads SNEGSKA (reference sequence). This CDR3 is 14 amino acids long. The CDR3 nucleotides read TGCAGTGCTAGGGGGAGGGCGGCCACCGGGGAGCTGTTTTTT. Protein: CSARGRAATGELFF.

The rearrangement uses TRBV5-1 and TRBJ1-3, with 8 bases fitting TRBD1. Germline V gene data show CDR1 as SGHRS and CDR2 as YFSETQ. V shed 0 bases, J shed 3 bases, and the junction held 5 bases outside the gene matches. The CDR3 extends over 16 amino acids. CDR3 sequence reads: CASSLAGGVYGNTIYF. The CDR3 DNA sequence: TGCGCCAGCAGCTTGGCAGGGGGCGTCTATGGAAACACCATATATTTT.

Ten or more counts support this clonotype. V gene TRBV12-3 or TRBV12-4 combines with J gene TRBJ2-7; D may be TRBD1 (6 bases). The CDR3 has 16 amino acids. V lost 1 base and J lost 5, with 18 bases in between. The CDR3 here is CASSLGAGVYVDEQYF. CDR3 nucleotide sequence: TGTGCCAGCAGTTTAGGGGCAGGGGTTTATGTTGACGAGCAGTACTTC.

This clonotype came up many times. The rearrangement uses TRBV27 and TRBJ2-7; D is unresolved. CDR3 size: 14 residues. Trimming left V 5 bases short and J 4 bases short, with 15 bases between. CDR1 and CDR2 from the germline V gene are MNHEY and SMNVEV (reference sequence). The CDR3 DNA is TGTGCCAGCAGTACGGACCCGCGAGTGTACGAGCAGTACTTC. Translating gives CASSTDPRVYEQYF.

This clonotype was found a few times. The chain combines TRBV4-1 with TRBJ2-7; D is perhaps TRBD1 (6 bases). The CDR3 is made up of 14 amino acids. Trimming shortened V by 4 bases and J by 3 bases, and 13 bases separated the two germline ends. Germline CDR1 MGHRA, CDR2 YSYEKL. The CDR3 DNA sequence: TGCGCCAGCAGCCCAATTAGGGGGAGCTACGAGCAGTACTTC. Its translation is CASSPIRGSYEQYF.

For this clonotype: A read error may be the cause here, since a much bigger clone is one base away. V gene TRBV20-1 combines with J gene TRBJ1-1, with TRBD1 matching over 8 bases. This CDR3 has 14 amino acids. J lost 7 bases, V lost 1 base, and 8 bases had no gene match. Germline assignment: CDR1 DFQATT and CDR2 SNEGSKA (reference sequence). CDR3 in amino acids: CSARGGGQGIEAFF. In DNA, the CDR3 is TGCAGTGCTAGAGGGGGAGGACAGGGTATTGAAGCTTTCTTT.

The CDR3, as DNA: TGCAGTGCTAGGGAGGGGGGTTCCTATAATTCACCCCTCCACTTT. This gives the protein CSAREGGSYNSPLHF. The V call is TRBV20-1, the J call TRBJ1-6; D perhaps matches TRBD1 (6 bases). The CDR3 runs 15 residues. Germline assignment: CDR1 DFQATT and CDR2 SNEGSKA (reference sequence). V was shortened by 3 bases and J by 1 base, with 10 bases between the two germline ends.

The gene calls are TRBV28 and TRBJ2-5, with 11 nucleotides matching TRBD2. Germline V lookup: CDR1 MDHEN, CDR2 SYDVKM. This CDR3 comprises 16 residues. The J segment lost 3 bases and the V segment lost 5 bases, leaving 8 bases of the junction unmatched. CDR3 amino acids: CASSPIGLAGKETQYF. DNA for the CDR3: TGTGCCAGCAGTCCTATCGGACTAGCGGGCAAAGAGACCCAGTACTTC.

In its sample, this clonotype was seen many times. This rearrangement joins TRBV27 to TRBJ2-7; no definite D call. Trimming removed 5 bases at V and 3 bases at J, with 17 bases between. Germline values: CDR1 MNHEY, CDR2 SMNVEV (reference sequence). The CDR3 length is 15 residues. This CDR3 is CASSPSPVAFYEQYF. The DNA for the CDR3 is TGTGCCAGCAGTCCATCCCCGGTGGCATTCTACGAGCAGTACTTC.

V gene TRBV28 combines with J gene TRBJ2-7, with D possibly being TRBD1 or TRBD2 (5 bases each). The V and J ends lost 5 bases and 2 bases respectively, with 16 bases between them. CDR1 and CDR2 from the germline V gene are MDHEN and SYDVKM. The CDR3 sequence is 15 residues long. This CDR3 reads CASSEQDWGAYEQYF. DNA for the CDR3: TGTGCCAGCAGTGAACAGGATTGGGGAGCCTACGAGCAGTACTTC.

This clonotype was recorded at least ten times. The V call is TRBV28, the J call TRBJ1-2; 9 positions match TRBD1. V shed 5 bases and J 6 bases; nucleotides not matched to a gene: 7. The CDR3 has 14 amino acids. The germline V gene has CDR1 MDHEN and CDR2 SYDVKM. CDR3 DNA sequence: TGTGCCAGCAGTATCCCGGGACAGGGTGATGGCTACACCTTC. Translation gives CASSIPGQGDGYTF.

This clonotype was picked up many times. The chain links TRBV4-2 to TRBJ2-3, with 9 bases lining up with TRBD2. The CDR3 has 15 residues. The germline V gene encodes CDR1 LGHNA and CDR2 YNFKEQ. Trimming at V came to 1 base and at J to 4 bases, leaving 3 bases not matched to a gene. CDR3 nucleotide sequence: TGTGCCAGCAGCCAAGCGGTAGCGGGAGCAGATACGCAGTATTTT. This codes for CASSQAVAGADTQYF.

This clonotype was observed at least ten times. This sequence joins TRBV11-3 and TRBJ2-3; 11 bases line up with TRBD2. After removal of 5 bases from V and 2 bases from J, the junction contained 6 bases not matched to a gene. CDR1 is SGHNT, CDR2 YENEEA, per germline. The CDR3 extends over 16 amino acids. The CDR3 DNA sequence: TGTGCCAGCAGCCGTATTAGCGGGAGGGACACAGATACGCAGTATTTT. Residues: CASSRISGRDTDTQYF.

This clonotype was seen ten or more times. This chain connects TRBV2 to TRBJ2-5; 9 bases are a match to TRBD1. The ends lost 7 bases at V and 9 bases at J; junction bases unmatched: 9. Looked up from germline, CDR1 is SNHLY and CDR2 is FYNNEI. The CDR3 has 13 amino acids. DNA of the CDR3: TGTGCCAGCAACACAGGGGGCGCAGTTCCCCAGTACTTC. This encodes CASNTGGAVPQYF.

This clonotype was counted ten times or more. CDR3 loop: CSATGQGRAAKNIQYF. DNA for the CDR3: TGCAGTGCGACGGGACAGGGGCGGGCAGCCAAAAACATTCAGTACTTC. The chain links TRBV20-1 to TRBJ2-4; TRBD1 matches 10 bases. CDR3 length: 16 amino acids. The V and J ends lost 6 bases and 0 bases, in that order; junction bases with no gene match: 8. CDR1 and CDR2 (germline): DFQATT, SNEGSKA (reference sequence).

The table lists this clonotype with many counts. In DNA, the CDR3 is TGCAGTGCTCCCCACTCGGGAGATCCCTCCTACAATGAGCAGTTCTTC. Protein product: CSAPHSGDPSYNEQFF. The chain uses TRBV20-1 and TRBJ2-1; possible D gene TRBD2, 6 bases. CDR1 is DFQATT and CDR2 is SNEGSKA in the germline V gene (reference sequence). Trimming took off 5 bases at V and 0 bases at J, with 17 bases between the two ends. The CDR3 runs 16 residues.

This clonotype has ten or more counts. The rearrangement joins TRBV7-2 to TRBJ1-2; no reliable D call. CDR1 is SGHTA and CDR2 is FQGNSA in the germline V gene. The CDR3 extends over 14 amino acids. V lost 2 bases and J 7 bases, leaving 14 bases between the germline ends. CDR3 DNA sequence: TGTGCCAGCAGCTTACGAGTACGGGGAGGTGGCTACACCTTC. Translated: CASSLRVRGGGYTF.

The rearrangement uses TRBV19 and TRBJ2-1, with unresolved D. Germline values: CDR1 LNHDA, CDR2 SQIVND (reference sequence). The CDR3 extends over 11 amino acids. V gave up 7 bases and J gave up 3 bases, with 4 bases separating them. In nucleotides, the CDR3 is TGTGCCAGTACAGACTACAATGAGCAGTTCTTC. It yields the protein CASTDYNEQFF.

This clonotype occurred a few times. The chain recombines TRBV24-1 with TRBJ2-1; 10 nucleotides match TRBD2. V lost 6 bases and J lost 8; bases outside the gene matches: 6. The CDR3 totals 14 residues. Germline V gene sequence: CDR1 KGHDR, CDR2 SFDVKD. The CDR3 is CATSRLAGEDEQFF. The CDR3 bases are TGTGCCACCAGTCGTCTAGCGGGAGAGGATGAGCAGTTCTTC.

This clonotype was seen a handful of times. CDR3 in DNA: TGCAGTGCTAGCCGGGGGTCGGGAGATCAGCCCCAGCATTTT. This encodes CSASRGSGDQPQHF. The chain is built from TRBV20-1 and TRBJ1-5; TRBD1 is a possible D gene (5 bases). The germline V and J ends were trimmed by 3 bases and 5 bases, with 14 bases remaining between them. The CDR3 is 14 amino acids. CDR1 and CDR2 (germline): DFQATT, SNEGSKA (reference sequence).

The sample holds a few counts of this clonotype. The V and J genes are TRBV29-1 and TRBJ2-5; tentative D call: TRBD2 (6 bases). V shed 8 bases and J shed 2 bases, with 12 bases lying between them. Germline V gene lookup returns CDR1 SQVTM and CDR2 ANQGSEA. The CDR3 covers 12 residues. CDR3 region: CSIVGGQETQYF. The DNA of the CDR3 is TGCAGCATTGTTGGGGGGCAAGAGACCCAGTACTTC.

V and J are TRBV18 and TRBJ1-5; 10 bases are shared with TRBD1. The CDR3 has 16 amino acids. Germline V gene data show CDR1 as KGHSH and CDR2 as LQKENI. Germline trimming cut 0 bases from V and 5 bases from J; bases unmatched to any gene: 4. The CDR3 loop reads CASSPPNGQGDQPQHF. The CDR3 DNA reads TGTGCCAGCTCACCACCTAATGGACAGGGGGATCAGCCCCAGCATTTT.

This clonotype showed up many times. The chain uses TRBV3-1 and TRBJ1-1; no clear D gene. V lost 1 base to trimming and J lost 2 bases, with 17 bases between them. Germline V gene lookup returns CDR1 LGHDT and CDR2 YNNKEL (reference sequence). There are 17 residues in the CDR3. For the CDR3, the DNA is TGTGCCAGCAGCCAAGTTTTTGCACTCCAGAGAAACACTGAAGCTTTCTTT. As protein: CASSQVFALQRNTEAFF.